The present entry profiles one T cell receptor (beta chain) with its context. The CDR3 is made up of 15 amino acids. CDR1 is SGDLS, CDR2 YYNGEE, per germline. V was cut by 3 bases and J by 0 bases, with 9 bases left in between. These data come from a study of beta chain features in type 1 diabetes. On the study more broadly: The patient and healthy donor groups were comparable for age, gender and cell yields.

Of the isolated RNA, all was reverse transcribed, and so the sequenced material was expressed TCRB transcripts. Sequencing was performed with immunoSEQ multiplex PCR; in TCRdb, only in-frame clones are kept and a portion is missing. The top ten clones hold nearly 0.65% of a sample with approximately 160,000 clones, over 7.5% of them seen once. The source is a man aged 18-30 years in good health. J is TRBJ2-2 and V is TRBV9; tentative D call: TRBD2 (5 bases). Specimen: central memory CD4+ T cells from blood. CDR3 amino acids: CASSAVATNTGELFF. The DNA for the CDR3 is TGTGCCAGCAGCGCCGTAGCGACGAACACCGGGGAGCTGTTTTTT.